This T cell receptor beta chain was profiled in a study of T cell repertoires in cytomegalovirus infection (dated by TCRdb to between 2017 and 2020). Turning to the overall study: Alongside well-studied HLA-B-restricted epitopes, the peptide stimulations were aimed at recently identified HLA-C-restricted CMV epitopes, whose presentation resists viral immunomodulation. Donor HLA type was relevant to the analysis, because carriage of CMV infection together with the matching HLA type was indicated by public TCR beta signatures. General findings and caveats noted by the study authors: The ex vivo response was dominated by HLA-C-restricted CMV-specific TCR beta clonotypes, and the single most frequent clonotype in two of eight donors was supplied by these HLA-C-restricted clonotypes. Cumulative frequency of public TCR beta family members discriminated carriers of CMV infection plus the relevant HLA type in this cohort and an independent 352-donor cohort.

The treatment or condition label for this specimen denotes: in vitro stimulation with specific CMV peptide epitopes to enrich CMV-specific T cells. CDR1 and CDR2 were assigned from the germline V gene (reference sequence) as LNHNV and YYDKDF. V gives up 4 bases and J gives up 0 bases, and the segment between their germline ends measures 15 bases. The CDR3, cysteine through phenylalanine, is 16 amino acids long. Here the CDR3 DNA is all that survives: 48 bases in frame from base 1. A note on this clonotype: Its binding antigen is unknown. Base qualities are not recorded, but no much larger clone differs from it by a single base.

Sequencing was performed on an Illumina HiSeq 1500. Starting from the raw public reads, TCRdb applied fastp trimming at Q25, assembled clones with MiXCR and retained in-frame beta chains. Rows are combined by CDR3 protein, so each entry shows the most common genes and DNA. Counted in this sample were hundreds of thousands of distinct CDR3 sequences; about 33% of them appeared once. The ten top clones hold around a sixth of the sample. The specimen comprised cultured PBMCs, sampled from culture after CMV antigen stimulation. The chain is assembled from TRBV15 and TRBJ1-2; the D segment could be TRBD1, given 5 matching bases. This sequence originates from a human donor in good health (CMV status not recorded). Some clones in this sample may be carry-over from other donors' samples. The nucleotide sequence reads TGTGCCACCAGCATCTTCGCCCAGGGTGCTAACTATGGCTACACCTTC. This gives the protein CATSIFAQGANYGYTF.